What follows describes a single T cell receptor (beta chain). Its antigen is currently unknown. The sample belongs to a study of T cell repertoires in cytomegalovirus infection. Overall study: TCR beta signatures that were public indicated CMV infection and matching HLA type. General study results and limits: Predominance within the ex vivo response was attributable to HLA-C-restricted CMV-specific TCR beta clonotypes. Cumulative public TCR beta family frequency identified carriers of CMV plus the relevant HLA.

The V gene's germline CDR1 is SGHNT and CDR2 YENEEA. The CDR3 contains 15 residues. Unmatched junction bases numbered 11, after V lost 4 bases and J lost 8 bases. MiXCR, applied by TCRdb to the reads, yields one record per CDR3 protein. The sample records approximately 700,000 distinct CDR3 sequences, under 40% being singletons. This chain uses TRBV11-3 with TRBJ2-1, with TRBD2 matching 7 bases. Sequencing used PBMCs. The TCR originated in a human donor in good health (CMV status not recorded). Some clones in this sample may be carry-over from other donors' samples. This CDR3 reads CASSSSEGGDDEQFF. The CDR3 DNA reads TGTGCCAGCAGCTCGTCAGAGGGAGGGGACGATGAGCAGTTCTTC.